The text below deals with one T cell receptor (beta chain). The antigen is unknown. At one of its ends the junction is not consistent with the germline gene, which may arise from a read error. The sample belongs to a study of shared clonotypes between healthy human individuals. Study details: Serving as donors were a couple of women and three men, whose ages spanned 18 to 49.

For every subset, genomic DNA was evenly distributed across several immunoSEQ plates. Profiling relied on immunoSEQ multiplex PCR, and the TCRdb table lists in-frame clones only, not all of them. The sample carries nearly 2 million clones, roughly 95% recorded once. Regarding the study as a whole: Non-shared clonotypes were found to have lower generation probabilities than the clonotypes that were shared by all four of the sorted-subset donors. Clonotypes that were shared across four donors made up approximately 5% of naive CD4 clonotypes.

Naivety among CD8 cells was defined by CD45RO negativity and positive CCR7 selection, thereby excluding terminally differentiated effector memory CD45RA+ cells. The CDR3 has 14 amino acids. Germline CDR1 and CDR2: KGHSH and LQKENI. The sequencing sample was made of naive CD8+ T cells sorted from blood. This receptor was taken from a young man in good health. The chain couples TRBV18 to TRBJ1-1; the D is unclear. This CDR3 is CASSPYGSPDNKSF. DNA of the CDR3: TGTGCCAGCTCACCATACGGTTCGCCGGATAATAAGAGCTTC.